Following are 14 T cell receptor beta chains from one sample sequenced in a study of blood T cell repertoires in COVID-19. Clones were read by immunoSEQ multiplex PCR, and TCRdb kept only the in-frame ones, dropping some. The sample has around 190,000 clones; more than 70% are singletons. The specimen was peripheral blood. The receptor source for this set is a man younger than 35 with active or convalescent COVID-19.

This clone was seen a few times. The chain carries TRBV28 and TRBJ1-1; a weak D match, TRBD1 (6 bases). This CDR3 has 13 amino acids. Between the trimmed V and J ends, which lost 7 bases and 1 base, there was a span of 10 bases. CDR1 and CDR2 (germline): MDHEN, SYDVKM. CDR3 nucleotide sequence: TGTGCCAGCACCACGGACAGGAACACTGAAGCTTTCTTT. Translating it yields CASTTDRNTEAFF.

The chain uses TRBV7-2 and TRBJ1-5, with a tentative D call TRBD1 (5 bases). Trimming shortened V by 5 bases and J by 0 bases, and 11 bases separated the two germline ends. This CDR3 is built from 15 residues. The germline V gene encodes CDR1 SGHTA and CDR2 FQGNSA. The CDR3 region is CASSRTSNSNQPQHF. The CDR3 DNA reads TGTGCCAGCAGCAGGACATCCAATAGCAATCAGCCCCAGCATTTT.

The V gene is TRBV19, the J gene TRBJ2-2, with D perhaps matching TRBD1 (5 bases). Trimming removed 3 bases at V and 7 bases at J, with 12 bases between. Germline CDR1 LNHDA, CDR2 SQIVND (reference sequence). The CDR3 spans 14 residues. The CDR3, as DNA: TGTGCCAGTAGTATTGCCGCAGGGCTCGGGGAGCTGTTTTTT. Translated: CASSIAAGLGELFF.

The chain carries TRBV5-4 and TRBJ1-2; 7 nucleotides line up with TRBD1. J was trimmed by 8 bases and V by 4 bases; bases with no gene match: 8. CDR1 and CDR2 from the germline V gene are SGHNT and YYREEE (reference sequence). The CDR3 has 13 amino acids. Here the CDR3 reads CASSPLRGLGYTF. CDR3 bases: TGTGCCAGCAGCCCCCTGAGGGGGCTGGGCTACACCTTC. The full variable domain, with the rest looked up from reference TRBV5-4 and TRBJ1-2, is ETGVTQSPTHLIKTRGQQVTLRCSSQSGHNTVSWYQQALGQGPQFIFQYYREEENGRGNFPPRFSGLQFPNYSSELNVNALELDDSALYLCASSPLRGLGYTFGSGTRLTVV.

The V and J genes are TRBV2 and TRBJ1-1; D is undetermined. The CDR3 has 15 amino acids. V was clipped by 2 bases and J by 0 bases, with 10 bases between them. Looked up from germline, CDR1 is SNHLY and CDR2 is FYNNEI. CDR3: CASSESTTVNTEAFF. CDR3 DNA sequence: TGTGCCAGCAGTGAATCAACTACGGTGAACACTGAAGCTTTCTTT.

The chain links TRBV12-3 or TRBV12-4 to TRBJ2-2; D remains ambiguous. V lost 7 bases and J 8 bases, leaving 11 bases between the germline ends. This CDR3 comprises 12 residues. Here the CDR3 DNA reads TGTGCCAGCAACCTCCAGGTTGGGGAGCTGTTTTTT. Its translation is CASNLQVGELFF.

The chain is built from TRBV4-2 and TRBJ1-1; 10 positions agree with TRBD1. The CDR3 sequence is 16 residues long. Losses at the gene ends were 0 bases for V and 6 bases for J; bases not matched to a gene: 7. The V gene's germline CDR1 is LGHNA and CDR2 YNFKEQ. The CDR3 sequence is CASSQDRTGGNAEAFF. CDR3 sequence (DNA): TGTGCCAGCAGCCAAGATAGGACAGGGGGTAACGCTGAAGCTTTCTTT.

The J gene is TRBJ1-1, the V gene TRBV15; 8 bases fit TRBD1. The CDR3 contains 16 residues. V lost 3 bases to trimming and J lost 1 base; unmatched junction nucleotides: 7. Germline loops: CDR1 LNHNV, CDR2 YYDKDF (reference sequence). In nucleotides, the CDR3 is TGTGCCACCAGCAGCCGGGACAGGCCATGGAACACTGAAGCTTTCTTT. Translated, it gives CATSSRDRPWNTEAFF.

This clone appeared a single time. CDR3 residues: CAIKDRDVGYTF. DNA for the CDR3: TGTGCCATCAAAGACAGGGATGTTGGCTACACCTTC. The rearrangement links TRBV10-3 to TRBJ1-2; 7 bases align to TRBD1. CDR3 size: 12 residues. Per germline, CDR1 ENHRY and CDR2 SYGVKD. The V segment lost 7 bases and the J segment 7 bases; nucleotides outside the gene matches: 6.

The chain is built from TRBV7-8 and TRBJ1-5; no definite D call. This CDR3 region has 13 residues. Germline assignment: CDR1 SGHVS and CDR2 FQNEAQ. Trimming stripped 2 bases from V and 7 bases from J, with 9 bases between. The CDR3 coding sequence is TGTGCCAGCAGCTTAAGAGTTGAGCAGCCCCAGCATTTT. Encoded protein: CASSLRVEQPQHF.

A few counts support this clone. The V call is TRBV5-1, the J call TRBJ1-2; 7 bases fit TRBD1. The CDR3 contains 13 residues. CDR1 SGHRS and CDR2 YFSETQ come from the germline V gene. Trimming at V came to 5 bases and at J to 2 bases, leaving 3 bases not matched to a gene. CDR3 DNA sequence: TGCGCCAGCAGGAAGACAGGGAACTATGGCTACACCTTC. This translates into CASRKTGNYGYTF.

The chain has TRBV7-9 and TRBJ1-2, with D perhaps matching TRBD1 (5 bases). The length of the CDR3 is 14 residues. V lost 0 bases, J lost 8 bases, and 13 bases lay in between. Germline CDR1 SEHNR, CDR2 FQNEAQ (reference sequence). In nucleotides, the CDR3 is TGTGCCAGCAGCTTAGCCGGCCGACAGTGGGGCTACACCTTC. It yields the protein CASSLAGRQWGYTF. Full variable domain (outside the CDR3, taken from reference TRBV7-9 and TRBJ1-2): DTGVSQNPRHKITKRGQNVTFRCDPISEHNRLYWYRQTLGQGPEFLTYFQNEAQLEKSRLLSDRFSAERPKGSFSTLEIQRTEQGDSAMYLCASSLAGRQWGYTFGSGTRLTVV.

This clone showed up just once. This chain links TRBV11-2 with TRBJ2-1, with TRBD2 matching 8 bases. Trimming removed 6 bases from V and 7 bases from J; junction bases left unmatched: 14. Per germline, CDR1 SGHAT and CDR2 FQNNGV. The CDR3 totals 16 residues. The CDR3 bases are TGTGCCAGCAGAGCCGGGACTAGGAACCCGCGGAATGAGCAGTTCTTC. Translated: CASRAGTRNPRNEQFF.

This clone was picked up one time. V usage is TRBV30 and J usage is TRBJ1-2; D ambiguous. This CDR3 is 13 amino acids long. The ends were cut back, 0 bases at V and 8 bases at J, with 13 bases in the middle. Germline V gives CDR1 GTSNPN, CDR2 SVGIG (reference sequence). The CDR3 protein is CAWSVGISLGYTF. CDR3 sequence (DNA): TGTGCCTGGAGTGTGGGCATATCTTTAGGCTACACCTTC.